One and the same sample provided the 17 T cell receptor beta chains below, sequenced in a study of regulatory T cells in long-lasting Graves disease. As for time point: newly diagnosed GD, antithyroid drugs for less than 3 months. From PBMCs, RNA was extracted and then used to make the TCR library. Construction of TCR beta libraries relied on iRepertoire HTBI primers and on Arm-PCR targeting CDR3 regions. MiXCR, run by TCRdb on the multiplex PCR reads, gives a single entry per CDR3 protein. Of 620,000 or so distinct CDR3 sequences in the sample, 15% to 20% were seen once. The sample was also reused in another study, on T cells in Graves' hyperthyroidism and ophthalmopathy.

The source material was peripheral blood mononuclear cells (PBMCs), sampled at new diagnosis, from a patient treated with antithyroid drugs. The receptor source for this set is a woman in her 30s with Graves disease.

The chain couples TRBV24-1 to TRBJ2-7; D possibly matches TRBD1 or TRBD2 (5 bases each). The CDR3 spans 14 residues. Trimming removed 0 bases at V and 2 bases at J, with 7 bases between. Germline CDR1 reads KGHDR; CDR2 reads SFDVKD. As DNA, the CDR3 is TGTGCCACCAGTGATTTGTGGGGACCCTACGAGCAGTACTTC. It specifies CATSDLWGPYEQYF.

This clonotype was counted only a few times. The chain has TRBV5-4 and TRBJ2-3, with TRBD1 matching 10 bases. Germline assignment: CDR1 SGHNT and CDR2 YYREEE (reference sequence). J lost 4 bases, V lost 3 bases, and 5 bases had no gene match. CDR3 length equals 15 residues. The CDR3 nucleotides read TGTGCCAGCAGCTCTGACGGACAGGGGGCAGATACGCAGTATTTT. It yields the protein CASSSDGQGADTQYF. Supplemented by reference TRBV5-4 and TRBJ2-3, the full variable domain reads ETGVTQSPTHLIKTRGQQVTLRCSSQSGHNTVSWYQQALGQGPQFIFQYYREEENGRGNFPPRFSGLQFPNYSSELNVNALELDDSALYLCASSSDGQGADTQYFGPGTRLTVL.

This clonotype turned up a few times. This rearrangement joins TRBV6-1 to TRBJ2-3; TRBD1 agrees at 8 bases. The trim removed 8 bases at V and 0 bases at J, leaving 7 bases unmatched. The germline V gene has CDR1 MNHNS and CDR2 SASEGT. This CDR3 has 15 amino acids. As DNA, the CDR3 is TGTGCCAGCGCGTTGGACAGGGTCAGCACAGATACGCAGTATTTT. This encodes CASALDRVSTDTQYF.

CDR3 bases: TGTGCCACCAGCAGGGAGACATCCTCCTACGAGCAGTACTTC. Residues: CATSRETSSYEQYF. The V call is TRBV15, the J call TRBJ2-7; D not certain. The germline V gene encodes CDR1 LNHNV and CDR2 YYDKDF (reference sequence). V was pared by 3 bases and J by 0 bases, with 9 bases between. The CDR3 runs 14 residues.

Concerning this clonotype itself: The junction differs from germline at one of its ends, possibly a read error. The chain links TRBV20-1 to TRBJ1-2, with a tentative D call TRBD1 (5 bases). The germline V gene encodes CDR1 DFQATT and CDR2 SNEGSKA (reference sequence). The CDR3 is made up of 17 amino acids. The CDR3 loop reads CSAKERVGPFPSYGHTF. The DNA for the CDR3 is TGCAGTGCTAAAGAGCGGGTGGGACCCTTCCCCTCCTATGGCCACACCTTC.

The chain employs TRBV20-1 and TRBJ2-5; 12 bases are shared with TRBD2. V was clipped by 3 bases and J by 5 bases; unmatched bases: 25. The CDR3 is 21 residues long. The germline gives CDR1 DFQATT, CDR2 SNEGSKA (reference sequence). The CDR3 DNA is TGCAGTGCTAGGGGGCGTGGGCGACTAGCGGGAGAGTACATAGGCCTGGAGACCCAGTACTTC. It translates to CSARGRGRLAGEYIGLETQYF.

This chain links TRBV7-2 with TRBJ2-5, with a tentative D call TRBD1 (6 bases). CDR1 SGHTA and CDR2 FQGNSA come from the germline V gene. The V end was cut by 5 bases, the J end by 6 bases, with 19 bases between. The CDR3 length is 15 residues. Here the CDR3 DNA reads TGTGCCAGCAGCCCCCAGAAGACAGGCCACAAGACCCAGTACTTC. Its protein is CASSPQKTGHKTQYF.

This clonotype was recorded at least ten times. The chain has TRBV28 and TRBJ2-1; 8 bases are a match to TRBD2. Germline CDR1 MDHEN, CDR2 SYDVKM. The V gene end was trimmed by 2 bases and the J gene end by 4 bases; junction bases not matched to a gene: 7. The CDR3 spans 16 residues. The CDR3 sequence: CASSLTGLGRYNEQFF. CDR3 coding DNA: TGTGCCAGCAGTTTAACGGGACTAGGAAGATACAATGAGCAGTTCTTC.

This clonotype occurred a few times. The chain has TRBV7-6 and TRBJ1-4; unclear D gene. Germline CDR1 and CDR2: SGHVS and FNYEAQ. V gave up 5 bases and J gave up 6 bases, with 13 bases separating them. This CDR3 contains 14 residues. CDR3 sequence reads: CASSRTEVHEKLFF. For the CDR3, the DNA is TGTGCCAGCAGCCGGACGGAGGTCCATGAAAAACTGTTTTTT.

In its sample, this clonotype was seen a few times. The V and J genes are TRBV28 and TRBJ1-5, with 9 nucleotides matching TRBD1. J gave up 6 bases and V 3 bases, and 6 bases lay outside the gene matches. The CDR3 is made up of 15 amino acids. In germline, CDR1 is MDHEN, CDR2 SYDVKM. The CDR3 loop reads CASSFWDRVSQPQHF. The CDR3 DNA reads TGTGCCAGCAGTTTTTGGGACAGGGTGAGTCAGCCCCAGCATTTT.

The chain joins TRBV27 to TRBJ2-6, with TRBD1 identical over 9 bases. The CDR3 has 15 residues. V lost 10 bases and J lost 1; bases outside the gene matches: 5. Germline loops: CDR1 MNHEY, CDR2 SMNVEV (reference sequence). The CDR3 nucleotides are TGTGCCACGACCGGGACAGGGTCTGGGGCCAACGTCCTGACTTTC. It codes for CATTGTGSGANVLTF.

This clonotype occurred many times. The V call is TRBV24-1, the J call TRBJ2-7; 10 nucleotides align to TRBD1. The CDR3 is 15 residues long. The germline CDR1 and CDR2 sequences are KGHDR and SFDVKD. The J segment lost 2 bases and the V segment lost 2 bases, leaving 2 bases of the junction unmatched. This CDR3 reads CATSDSGTGAYEQYF. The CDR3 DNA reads TGTGCCACCAGTGATTCCGGGACAGGGGCCTACGAGCAGTACTTC.

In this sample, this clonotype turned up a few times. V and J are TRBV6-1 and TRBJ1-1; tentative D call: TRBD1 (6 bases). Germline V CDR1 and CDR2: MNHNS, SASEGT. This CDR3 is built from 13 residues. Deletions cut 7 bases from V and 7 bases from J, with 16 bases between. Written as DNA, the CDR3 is TGTGCCAGCACGCCCTCCGGGACACGTGAAGCTTTCTTT. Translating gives CASTPSGTREAFF.

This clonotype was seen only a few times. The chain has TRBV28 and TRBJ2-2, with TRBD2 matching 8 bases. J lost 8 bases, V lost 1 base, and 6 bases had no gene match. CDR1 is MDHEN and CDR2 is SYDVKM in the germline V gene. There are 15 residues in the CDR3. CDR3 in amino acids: CASSLSDRGRGELFF. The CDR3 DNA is TGTGCCAGCAGTTTATCGGACCGCGGGAGGGGGGAGCTGTTTTTT.

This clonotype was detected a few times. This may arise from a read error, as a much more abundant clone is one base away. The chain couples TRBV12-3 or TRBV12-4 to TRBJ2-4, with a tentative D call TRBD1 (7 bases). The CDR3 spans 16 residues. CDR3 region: CASSFRGTLAENIQYF. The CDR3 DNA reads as TGTGCCAGCAGTTTCAGGGGGACTCTAGCCGAAAACATTCAGTACTTC.

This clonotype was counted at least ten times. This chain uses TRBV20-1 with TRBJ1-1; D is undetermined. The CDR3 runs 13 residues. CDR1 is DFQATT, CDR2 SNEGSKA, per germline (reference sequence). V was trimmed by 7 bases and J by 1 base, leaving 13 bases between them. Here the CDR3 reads CSVGRVANTEAFF. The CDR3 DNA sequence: TGCAGTGTAGGTAGGGTAGCGAACACTGAAGCTTTCTTT.

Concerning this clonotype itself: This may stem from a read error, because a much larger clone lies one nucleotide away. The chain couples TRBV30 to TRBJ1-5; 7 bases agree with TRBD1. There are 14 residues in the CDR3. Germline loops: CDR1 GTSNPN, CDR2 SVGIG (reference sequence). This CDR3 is CAWSKGGGNRPQHF. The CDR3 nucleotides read TGTGCCTGGAGTAAAGGGGGCGGCAATCGGCCCCAGCATTTT. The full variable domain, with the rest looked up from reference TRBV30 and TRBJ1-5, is SQTIHQWPATLVQPVGSPLSLECTVEGTSNPNLYWYRQAAGRGLQLLFYSVGIGQISSEVPQNLSASRPQDRQFILSSKKLLLSDSGFYLCAWSKGGGNRPQHFGDGTRLSIL.